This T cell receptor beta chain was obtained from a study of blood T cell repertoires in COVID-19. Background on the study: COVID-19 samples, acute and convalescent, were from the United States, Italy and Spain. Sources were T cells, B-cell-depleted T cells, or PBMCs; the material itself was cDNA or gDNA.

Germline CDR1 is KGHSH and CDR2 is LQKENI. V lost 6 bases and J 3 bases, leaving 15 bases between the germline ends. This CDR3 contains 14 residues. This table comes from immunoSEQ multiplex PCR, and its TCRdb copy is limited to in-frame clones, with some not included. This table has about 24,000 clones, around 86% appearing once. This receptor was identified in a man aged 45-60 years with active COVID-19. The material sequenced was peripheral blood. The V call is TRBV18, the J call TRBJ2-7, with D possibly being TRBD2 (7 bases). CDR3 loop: CASSREGGYYEQYF. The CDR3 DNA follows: TGTGCCAGCTCTAGGGAGGGGGGCTACTACGAGCAGTACTTC. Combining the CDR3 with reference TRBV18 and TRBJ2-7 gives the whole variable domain NAGVMQNPRHLVRRRGQEARLRCSPMKGHSHVYWYRQLPEEGLKFMVYLQKENIIDESGMPKERFSAEFPKEGPSILRIQQVVRGDSAAYFCASSREGGYYEQYFGPGTRLTVT.